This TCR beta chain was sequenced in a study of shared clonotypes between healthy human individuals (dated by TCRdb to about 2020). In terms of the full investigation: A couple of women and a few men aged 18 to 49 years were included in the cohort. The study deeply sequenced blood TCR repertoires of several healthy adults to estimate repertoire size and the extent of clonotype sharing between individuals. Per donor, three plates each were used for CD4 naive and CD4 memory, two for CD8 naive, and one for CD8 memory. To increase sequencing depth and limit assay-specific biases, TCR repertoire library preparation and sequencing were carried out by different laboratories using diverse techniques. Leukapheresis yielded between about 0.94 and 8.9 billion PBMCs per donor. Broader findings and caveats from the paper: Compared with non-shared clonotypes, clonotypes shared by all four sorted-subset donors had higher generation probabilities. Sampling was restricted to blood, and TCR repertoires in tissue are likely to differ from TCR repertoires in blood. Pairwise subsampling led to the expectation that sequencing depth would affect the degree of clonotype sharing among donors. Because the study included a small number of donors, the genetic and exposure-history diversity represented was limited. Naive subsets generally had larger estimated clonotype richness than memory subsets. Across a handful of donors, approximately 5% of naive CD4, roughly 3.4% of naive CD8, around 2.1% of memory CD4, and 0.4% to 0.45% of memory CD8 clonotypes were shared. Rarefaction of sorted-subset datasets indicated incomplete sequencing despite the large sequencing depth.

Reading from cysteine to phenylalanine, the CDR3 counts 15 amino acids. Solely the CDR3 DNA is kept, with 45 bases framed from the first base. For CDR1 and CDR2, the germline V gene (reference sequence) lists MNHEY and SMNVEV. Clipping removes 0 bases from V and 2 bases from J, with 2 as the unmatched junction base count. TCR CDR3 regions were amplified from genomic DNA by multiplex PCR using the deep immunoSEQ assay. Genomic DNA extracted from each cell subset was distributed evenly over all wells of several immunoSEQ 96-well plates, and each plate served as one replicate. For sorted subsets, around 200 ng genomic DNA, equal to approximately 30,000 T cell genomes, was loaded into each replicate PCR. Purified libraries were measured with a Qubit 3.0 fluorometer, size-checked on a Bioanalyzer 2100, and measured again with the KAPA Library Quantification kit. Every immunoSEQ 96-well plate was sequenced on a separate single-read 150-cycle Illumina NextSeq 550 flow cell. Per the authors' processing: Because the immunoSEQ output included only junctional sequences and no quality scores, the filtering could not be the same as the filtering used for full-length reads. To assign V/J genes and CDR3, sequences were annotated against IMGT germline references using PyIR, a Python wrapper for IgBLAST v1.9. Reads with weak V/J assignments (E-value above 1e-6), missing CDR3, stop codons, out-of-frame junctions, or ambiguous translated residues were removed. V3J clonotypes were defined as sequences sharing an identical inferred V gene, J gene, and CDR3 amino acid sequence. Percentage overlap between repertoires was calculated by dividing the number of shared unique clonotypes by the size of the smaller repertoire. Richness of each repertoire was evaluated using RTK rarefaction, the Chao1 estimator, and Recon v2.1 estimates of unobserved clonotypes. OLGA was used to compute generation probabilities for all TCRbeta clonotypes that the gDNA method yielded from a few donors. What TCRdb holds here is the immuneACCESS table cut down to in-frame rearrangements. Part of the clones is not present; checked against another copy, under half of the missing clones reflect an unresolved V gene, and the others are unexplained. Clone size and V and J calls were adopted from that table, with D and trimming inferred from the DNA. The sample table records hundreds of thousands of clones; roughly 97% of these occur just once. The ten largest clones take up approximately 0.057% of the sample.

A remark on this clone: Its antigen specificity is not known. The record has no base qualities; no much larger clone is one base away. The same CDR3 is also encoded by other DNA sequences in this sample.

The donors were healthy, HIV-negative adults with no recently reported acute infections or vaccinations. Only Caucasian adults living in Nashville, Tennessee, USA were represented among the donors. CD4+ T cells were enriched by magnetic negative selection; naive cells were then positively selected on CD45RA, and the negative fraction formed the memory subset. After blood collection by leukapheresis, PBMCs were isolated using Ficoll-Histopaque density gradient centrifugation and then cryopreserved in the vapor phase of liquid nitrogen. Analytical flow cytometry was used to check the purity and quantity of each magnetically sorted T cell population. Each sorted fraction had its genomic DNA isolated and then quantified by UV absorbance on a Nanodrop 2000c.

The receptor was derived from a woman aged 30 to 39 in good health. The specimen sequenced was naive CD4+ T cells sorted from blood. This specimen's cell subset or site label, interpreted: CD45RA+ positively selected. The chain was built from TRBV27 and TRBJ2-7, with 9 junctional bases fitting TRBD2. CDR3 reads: CASSLSTSGTYEQYF. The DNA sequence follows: TGTGCCAGCAGTTTATCGACTAGCGGAACCTACGAGCAGTACTTC.